This TCR beta chain was captured in a study of regulatory T cells in long-lasting Graves disease. Turning to the study itself: More than 5 years of antithyroid drugs with positive TSH receptor antibodies defined persistent Graves' disease.

The sample's time point: persistent/refractory GD, antithyroid drugs over 5 years with positive TRAb. With RNA extracted from PBMCs as input, the TCR library was made. The V end lost 7 bases, the J end lost 9 bases, and 10 bases lay between the germline ends. The CDR3 is 11 amino acids. CDR1 and CDR2 (germline): SEHNR, FQNEAQ (reference sequence). Through Arm-PCR of CDR3 regions and iRepertoire HTBI primers, TCR beta libraries were built. Via MiXCR, TCRdb re-called the multiplex PCR reads, giving one row per CDR3 protein. This sample yields 300,000 to 350,000 distinct CDR3 sequences, of which 15% to 20% are seen a single time; about 29% belongs to the top ten.

The sample consisted of peripheral blood mononuclear cells (PBMCs), taken when the disease was refractory, from a patient treated with antithyroid drugs. The chain carries TRBV7-9 and TRBJ2-1; D unclear. This receptor was identified in a female donor with Graves disease. This CDR3 reads CASKRVGEQFF. CDR3 bases: TGTGCCAGCAAAAGGGTGGGTGAGCAGTTCTTC.